This passage covers 7 T cell receptor beta chains from one sample sequenced in a study of tumor-infiltrating lymphocytes in primary liver carcinoma. With a constant-region primer, TCR beta cDNA was made from approximately 520 ng of total RNA. A slightly modified ARM-PCR protocol with three nested multiplex PCR rounds produced these TCR beta libraries. The study ran its first two PCR rounds for around 10 cycles each, using TRBV1-TRBV30 forward primers and a C-beta reverse primer. TCRdb called the multiplex PCR reads again in MiXCR, with one record for every CDR3 protein. Of around 210,000 distinct CDR3 sequences in the sample, 65% were seen once. The study extracted blood RNA from unsorted whole blood and also extracted germline DNA. The specimen sequenced was peripheral blood. The source is an older woman with primary liver carcinoma and hepatitis B virus infection.

This clonotype was detected once. This is likely a read error, given that the CDR3 carries no conserved phenylalanine or tryptophan at its end. J is TRBJ1-2 and V is TRBV29-1; 7 positions match TRBD1. In germline, CDR1 is SQVTM, CDR2 ANQGSEA. The J segment lost 8 bases and the V segment lost 7 bases, leaving 13 bases of the junction unmatched. The CDR3 runs 13 residues. Here the CDR3 DNA reads TGCAGCGCCATTCGGGACAGCACGGACGGCTACACCATC. It codes for CSAIRDSTDGYTI.

The V gene is TRBV11-3, the J gene TRBJ2-3, with D unclear. Trimming pared 10 bases from V and 5 bases from J, leaving 16 bases between. Germline V lookup: CDR1 SGHNT, CDR2 YENEEA. The CDR3 covers 13 residues. The CDR3, as DNA: TGTGCCAATAGCCCGGCACTCGAAGATACGCAGTATTTT. Translation: CANSPALEDTQYF.

Concerning this clonotype: A read error may explain this, as a much larger clone is one base away. The V call is TRBV14, the J call TRBJ1-2, with D maybe TRBD1 (5 bases). CDR1 is SGHDN and CDR2 is FVKESK in the germline V gene. This CDR3 is 14 amino acids long. V gave up 3 bases and J gave up 8 bases, with 16 bases separating them. The CDR3 here is CASSQAQGVGGYTF. The DNA for the CDR3 is TGTGCCAGCAGCCAGGCCCAGGGAGTGGGAGGCTACACCTTC.

Comment on this clonotype: At one end, the junction sequence differs from germline, possibly due to a read error. V gene TRBV11-2 combines with J gene TRBJ2-1; 10 positions match TRBD2. This CDR3 is 16 amino acids long. Germline V lookup: CDR1 SGHAT, CDR2 FQNNGV. In nucleotides, the CDR3 is TGTGCCAGCAGCCTACGTAGCGGGAGGACCTCAAATGGGCAGTTCTTC. It yields the protein CASSLRSGRTSNGQFF. The full variable domain, with the rest looked up from reference TRBV11-2 and TRBJ2-1, is EAGVAQSPRYKIIEKRQSVAFWCNPISGHATLYWYQQILGQGPKLLIQFQNNGVVDDSQLPKDRFSAERLKGVDSTLKIQPAKLEDSAVYLCASSLRSGRTSNGQFFGPGTRLTVL.

Comment on this clonotype: The junction departs from germline at one end; a sequencing error may be responsible. The chain employs TRBV12-3 or TRBV12-4 and TRBJ2-1, with 9 positions matching TRBD2. CDR3 length: 15 residues. This chain's CDR3 is CASCSPTSGDNEQFF. The CDR3 DNA sequence: TGTGCCAGCTGTTCACCGACTAGCGGAGACAATGAGCAGTTCTTT.

Note on this clonotype: The junction does not match germline at one end; this may be a read error. The V gene is TRBV5-1, the J gene TRBJ2-3, with 11 bases fitting TRBD2. The length of the CDR3 is 16 residues. Germline CDR1 SGHRS, CDR2 YFSETQ. The CDR3 is CACSAQLAGVPGTQYF. DNA for the CDR3: TGCGCCTGCAGTGCCCAACTAGCGGGAGTACCAGGTACGCAGTATTTT.

The chain joins TRBV19 to TRBJ1-5; D uncertain. Germline assignment: CDR1 LNHDA and CDR2 SQIVND (reference sequence). The CDR3 loop spans 13 amino acids. Trimming pared 3 bases from V and 1 base from J, leaving 4 bases between. CDR3 DNA sequence: TGTGCCAGTAGTATGGACAGCAATCAGCCCCAGCATTTT. Encoded protein: CASSMDSNQPQHF.